This TCR beta chain was sequenced in a study of blood T cell repertoires in COVID-19 (dated by TCRdb to between 2020 and 2021). Regarding the study in general: The collaborator samples originated in the United States, Italy and Spain and spanned the acute and convalescent phases of COVID-19. The material from the prospective study consisted of cDNA or gDNA derived from T cells, B-cell-depleted T cells, or PBMCs. Deeply sampled blood TCRbeta repertoires from subjects exposed to, actively infected with, or recovered from COVID-19 were included in the dataset. The repertoires were released in a freely available public database intended as a resource for research on the immune response to SARS-CoV-2. Samples were obtained from the ongoing ImmuneRACE study (first 160 participants) and from 1,254 subjects provided by 6 global collaborators. Nearly every sample came with metadata listing a de-identified subject ID, COVID-19 status, age in years and sex. HLA class I and class II types, where available, came from metadata supplied by the sample provider rather than from assay-based typing. Study-wide conclusions, independent of this receptor: The quantity of clinical and demographic metadata differed by source and by participant and was supplied without curation.

TCRbeta CDR3 regions were amplified from genomic DNA using the immunoSEQ Assay, a bias-controlled multiplex PCR. In the paper's pipeline: Within the assay, amplification of reference gene primers was used to estimate how many nucleated cells each sample contained. To quantify the absolute abundance of each unique TCRbeta CDR3 rearrangement, sequence reads were collapsed and filtered. For each sample, productive Simpson clonality was calculated as the square root of Simpson's diversity index over productive rearrangements. This is the immuneACCESS table as TCRdb keeps it, with only in-frame sequences that have V and J called. A part of the clones is gone; compared with another copy, unresolved V genes explain less than half, and the rest is unexplained. The V and J calls and clone size are taken from that table; D and trimming were inferred from the DNA. Within this sample are around 230,000 clones, with 70% to 85% of them counted one time only. The ten largest clones take up 2% to 2.5% of the sample.

Turning to this clone: Its antigen is not yet known. Per-base qualities were not stored, and no clone one base away is much larger.

Another Seattle source contributed samples from volunteer blood donors who had recovered from COVID-19. Collaborating institutions collected whole blood in K2EDTA tubes following their own protocols. For TCRbeta analysis, collaborator samples were shipped as frozen whole blood, as isolated PBMCs, or as DNA extracted from either sample type. V is pared back by 5 bases and J by 3 bases, with 10 bases lying between the germline termini. The germline V gene yields SGHTA for CDR1 and FQGNSA for CDR2. Reading from cysteine to phenylalanine, the CDR3 counts 13 amino acids. Solely the CDR3 DNA is kept, with 39 bases framed from the first base.

The sequence came from a man between 40 and 49 years old who had recovered from COVID-19. The rearranged chain carries TRBV7-2 and TRBJ1-1; TRBD1 is perhaps the D gene, given 5 matching bases. Specimen: peripheral blood. The CDR3 protein is CASSQSGYTEAFF. In nucleotides, the sequence is TGTGCCAGCAGCCAGTCAGGGTACACTGAAGCTTTCTTT.